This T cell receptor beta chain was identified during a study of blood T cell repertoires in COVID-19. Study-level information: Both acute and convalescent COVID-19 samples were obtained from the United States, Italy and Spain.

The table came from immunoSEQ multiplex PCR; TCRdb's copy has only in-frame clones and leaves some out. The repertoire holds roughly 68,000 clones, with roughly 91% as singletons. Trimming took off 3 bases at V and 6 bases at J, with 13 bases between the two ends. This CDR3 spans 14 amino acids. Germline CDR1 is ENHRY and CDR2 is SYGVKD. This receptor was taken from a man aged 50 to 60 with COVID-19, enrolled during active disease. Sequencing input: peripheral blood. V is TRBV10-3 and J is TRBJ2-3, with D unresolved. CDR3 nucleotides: TGTGCCATCAGTGAAGTTCTGCCCGCGGATACGCAGTATTTT. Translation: CAISEVLPADTQYF.